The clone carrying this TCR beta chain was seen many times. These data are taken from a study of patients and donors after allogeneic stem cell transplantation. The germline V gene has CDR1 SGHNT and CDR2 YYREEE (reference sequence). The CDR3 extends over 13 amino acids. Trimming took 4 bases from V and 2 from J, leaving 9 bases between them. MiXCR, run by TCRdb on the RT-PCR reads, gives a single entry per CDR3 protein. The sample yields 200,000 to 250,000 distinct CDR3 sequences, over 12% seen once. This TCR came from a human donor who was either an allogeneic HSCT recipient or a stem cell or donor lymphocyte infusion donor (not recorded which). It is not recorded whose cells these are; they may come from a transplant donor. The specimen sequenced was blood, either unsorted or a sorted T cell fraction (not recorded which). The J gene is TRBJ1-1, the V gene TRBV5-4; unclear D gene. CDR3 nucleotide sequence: TGTGCCAGCAGCCGGACGGCCAACACTGAAGCTTTCTTT. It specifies CASSRTANTEAFF. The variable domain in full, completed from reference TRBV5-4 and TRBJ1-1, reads ETGVTQSPTHLIKTRGQQVTLRCSSQSGHNTVSWYQQALGQGPQFIFQYYREEENGRGNFPPRFSGLQFPNYSSELNVNALELDDSALYLCASSRTANTEAFFGQGTRLTVV.